These T cell receptor beta chains were read from a single sample in a study of control samples from healthy donors and cancer patients. Sequencing was performed with immunoSEQ multiplex PCR; in TCRdb, only in-frame clones are kept and a portion is missing. Of more than 100,000 clones in the sample, 88% are singletons; the top ten hold roughly 3.2%. The sample consisted of blood. The receptor set was obtained from a man aged 35-49 years in good health. Both conserved end residues are part of each CDR3. The order of the fields is J gene, V gene, clone size, D gene, CDR3 DNA, CDR3 protein. A D gene is named only where the DNA matches it firmly. The listing skips clone size in some rows; elsewhere it reads once, few, many or a size class.

TRBJ1-1,TRBV7-3,.,TRBD1,TGTGCCAGCAGCTTAATGCAGGGGGCATCGAGGGCTTTCTTT,CASSLMQGASRAFF
TRBJ2-1,TRBV6-5,.,TRBD2,TGTGCCAGCACCTCGGGACTAGCGGGGGGAAATGAGCAGTTCTTC,CASTSGLAGGNEQFF
TRBJ2-7,TRBV15,.,.,TGTGCCACCAGCAGAGATCCGGGCAGTACCTACGAGCAGTACTTC,CATSRDPGSTYEQYF
TRBJ2-3,TRBV9,.,.,TGTGCCAGCAGCTCCCTGGGTCAGGGCTTCAATACGCAGTATTTT,CASSSLGQGFNTQYF
TRBJ1-2,TRBV6-5,.,TRBD1,TGTGCCAGCAGCAACCTGGACAGGGATGGCTACACCTTC,CASSNLDRDGYTF
TRBJ2-5,TRBV9,.,TRBD2,TGTGCCAGCAGCATCGGGACTAGCGGTCAAGAGACCCAGTACTTC,CASSIGTSGQETQYF
TRBJ1-1,TRBV19,.,.,TGTGCCAGTAGCCCCCTTACGGGGAGGAACACTGAAGCTTTCTTT,CASSPLTGRNTEAFF
TRBJ2-7,TRBV28,.,.,TGTGCCAGCAGTCGACAGCTGGAGCAGTACTTC,CASSRQLEQYF
TRBJ1-1,TRBV6-5,.,.,TGTGCCAGCAGTTGGCCAGGGGTTGGCACTGAAGCTTTCTTT,CASSWPGVGTEAFF
TRBJ2-3,TRBV5-1,.,.,TGCGCCAGCAGCTTGACCACAGATACGCAGTATTTT,CASSLTTDTQYF
TRBJ2-2,TRBV7-3,.,.,TGTGCCAGCAGCCGGGACACCAACACCGGGGAGCTGTTTTTT,CASSRDTNTGELFF
TRBJ1-3,TRBV15,.,.,TGTGCCACCAGCAGAGGGGGCAGGGACCCTGGAAACACCATATATTTT,CATSRGGRDPGNTIYF
TRBJ1-6,TRBV6-5,.,.,TGTGCCAGCATTAAGGACGGCATTAGTTCACCCCTCCACTTT,CASIKDGISSPLHF
TRBJ1-2,TRBV23-1,.,.,TGCGCCAGCAGTCAAATCCCCAGACTCGGGCCCCTTACTTTCTATGGCTACACCTTC,CASSQIPRLGPLTFYGYTF
TRBJ2-5,TRBV10-3,.,TRBD2,TGTGCCATCAGGAGGGGCGGGGGGGCCTTGGAGACCCAGTACTTC,CAIRRGGGALETQYF
TRBJ2-1,TRBV30,.,TRBD2,TGTGCCTGGAGTGTACCTAGCGGGGGGCTCAATGAGCAGTTCTTC,CAWSVPSGGLNEQFF
TRBJ1-1,TRBV7-3,.,.,TGTGCCAGCAGCTTAACGTATAGGGGCCGGCACACTGAAGCTTTCTTT,CASSLTYRGRHTEAFF
TRBJ1-1,TRBV18,few,.,TGTGCCAGCTCACCACAGGGGACGAACACTGAAGCTTTCTTT,CASSPQGTNTEAFF
TRBJ2-1,TRBV5-4,.,.,TGTGCCAGCAGCCCCACGGACTTTCACAATGAGCAGTTCTTC,CASSPTDFHNEQFF
TRBJ1-4,TRBV30,.,.,TGTGCCTGCGACCCCCGAGAAACTAATGAAAAACTGTTTTTT,CACDPRETNEKLFF
TRBJ2-5,TRBV2,.,.,TGTGCCAGCAGTGACGGCGCAGGGGGAGGTGGGACCCAGTACTTC,CASSDGAGGGGTQYF
TRBJ1-2,TRBV6-5,.,TRBD1,TGTGCCAGCAGTAGCCCTGGACAGGGTGATGGCTACACCTTC,CASSSPGQGDGYTF
TRBJ1-2,TRBV4-1,.,.,TGCGCCAGCAGCAGAGACCTACAGGCGATGTGGGGCTACACCTTC,CASSRDLQAMWGYTF
TRBJ2-3,TRBV24-1,.,TRBD1,TGTGCCACCAGTGATTATACCGGGACAGGGCATACGCAGTATTTT,CATSDYTGTGHTQYF
TRBJ2-3,TRBV12-3/TRBV12-4,.,.,TGTGCCAGCAGTCAAGGTACAGATACGCAGTATTTT,CASSQGTDTQYF
TRBJ1-5,TRBV5-8,once,.,TGTGCCAGCAGCTTGGGACGTTCTAGCAATCAGCCCCAGCATTTT,CASSLGRSSNQPQHF
TRBJ1-2,TRBV13,.,.,TGTGCCAGCAGCTCGAGGACAGATGGCTACACCTTC,CASSSRTDGYTF
TRBJ1-1,TRBV15,.,.,TGTGCCACCAGCAGTAATACAGGGTTGAACACTGAAGCTTTCTTT,CATSSNTGLNTEAFF
TRBJ1-1,TRBV12-3/TRBV12-4,.,.,TGTGCCAGCAGTTCGCGACAGAACACTGAAGCTTTCTTT,CASSSRQNTEAFF
TRBJ2-7,TRBV4-1,.,.,TGCGCCAGCAGCCAAGTCTGGACGGAATCCTACGAGCAGTACTTC,CASSQVWTESYEQYF
TRBJ1-2,TRBV24-1,once,TRBD1,TGTGCCACCAGTGATTATTACAGGGGGTTGTCTCGCGGCTACACCTTC,CATSDYYRGLSRGYTF
TRBJ2-1,TRBV10-3,.,.,TGTGCCATCAGTGGAAGTTTGTCAGGGTTCTACAATGAGCAGTTCTTC,CAISGSLSGFYNEQFF
TRBJ2-2,TRBV10-1,.,TRBD1,TGCGCCAGCAGTTTGCCCGGGACAGGGAACACCGGGGAGCTGTTTTTT,CASSLPGTGNTGELFF
TRBJ2-7,TRBV10-1,few,.,TGCGCCAGCAGTGAGCCCACGGGTAGATCCGAGCAGTACTTC,CASSEPTGRSEQYF
TRBJ2-3,TRBV3-1/TRBV3-2,.,TRBD1,TGTGCCAGCAGCCACCGGACAGGGGGCCCAGATACGCAGTATTTT,CASSHRTGGPDTQYF
TRBJ1-1,TRBV5-8,.,TRBD1,TGTGCCAGCAGCTTGGCAGGGGGGAACACTGAAGCTTTCTTT,CASSLAGGNTEAFF
TRBJ1-4,TRBV25-1,.,TRBD1,TGTGCCAGCAGTGGGGGACAGATTGCAACTAATGAAAAACTGTTTTTT,CASSGGQIATNEKLFF
TRBJ1-5,TRBV28,.,.,TGTGCCAGCAGTTTTATACAGTTTAGCAATCAGCCCCAGCATTTT,CASSFIQFSNQPQHF
TRBJ2-1,TRBV4-1,.,.,TGCGCCAGCAGCCCCCCGGGCAGCCCGGGCCGAAATGAGCAGTTCTTC,CASSPPGSPGRNEQFF
TRBJ2-7,TRBV27,.,.,TGTGCCAGCAGTTTAAAGGGGCTTGGTATCTACGAGCAGTACTTC,CASSLKGLGIYEQYF
TRBJ1-1,TRBV5-1,few,.,TGCGCCAGCAGCTTGGAAGGAGGGACTGAAGCTTTCTTT,CASSLEGGTEAFF
TRBJ2-3,TRBV7-7,few,TRBD1,TGTGCCAGCAGCTTATCGGGACAGGGGGTAGATACGCAGTATTTT,CASSLSGQGVDTQYF
TRBJ2-3,TRBV12-3/TRBV12-4,.,.,TGTGCCAGCAGTTTTTGGACAGATACGCAGTATTTT,CASSFWTDTQYF
TRBJ1-2,TRBV6-5,.,.,TGTGCCAGCAGTTCCACGAACTATGGCTACACCTTC,CASSSTNYGYTF
TRBJ2-7,TRBV13,.,TRBD2,TGTGCCAGCAGGAGTAGCGGGGCCGAGCAGTACTTC,CASRSSGAEQYF
TRBJ2-3,TRBV24-1,once,TRBD2,TGTGCCACCCAAACTAGCGGGGGGGCCTTGAGCACAGATACGCAGTATTTT,CATQTSGGALSTDTQYF